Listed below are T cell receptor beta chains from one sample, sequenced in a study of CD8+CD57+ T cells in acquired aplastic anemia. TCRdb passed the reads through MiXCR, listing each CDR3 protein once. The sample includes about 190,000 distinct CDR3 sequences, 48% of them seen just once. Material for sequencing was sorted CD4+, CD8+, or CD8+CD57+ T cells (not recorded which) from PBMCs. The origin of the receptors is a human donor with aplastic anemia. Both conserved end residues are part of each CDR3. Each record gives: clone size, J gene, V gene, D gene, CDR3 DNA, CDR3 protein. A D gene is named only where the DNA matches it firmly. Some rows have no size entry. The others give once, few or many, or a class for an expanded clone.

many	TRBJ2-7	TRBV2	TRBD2	TGTGCCAGCAGTCCCACTAGCGGGAGTGGCTACGAGCAGTACTTC	CASSPTSGSGYEQYF
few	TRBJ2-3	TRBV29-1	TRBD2	TGCAGCGTTTCTAGCGGGGGAGATACGCAGTATTTT	CSVSSGGDTQYF
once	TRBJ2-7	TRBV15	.	TGTGCCACCACCATGGATCGGAAAGCTTACGAGCAGTACTTC	CATTMDRKAYEQYF
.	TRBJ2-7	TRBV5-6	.	TGTGCCAGCAGCTTCGGGCAGGTTTGGAACTACGAGCAGTACTTC	CASSFGQVWNYEQYF
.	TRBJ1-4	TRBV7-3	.	TGTGCCAGCAGCTTCGGTCCGGGAAATAAACTGTTTTTT	CASSFGPGNKLFF
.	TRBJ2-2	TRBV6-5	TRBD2	TGTGCCAGCAGTTACGGGACTAGCGGGAGCGGGCCCACCGGGGAGCTGTTTTTT	CASSYGTSGSGPTGELFF
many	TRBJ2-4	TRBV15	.	TGTGCCACCAAGCCGGGCAGCGGAAACATTCAGTACTTC	CATKPGSGNIQYF
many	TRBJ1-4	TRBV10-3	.	TGTGCCACGAAGGGACCCCTACTTGAAAAACTGTTTTTT	CATKGPLLEKLFF
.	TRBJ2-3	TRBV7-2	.	TGTGCCAGCAGCTTAGCTCTCCTAGCCAACACAGATACGCAGTATTTT	CASSLALLANTDTQYF
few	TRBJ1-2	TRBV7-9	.	TGTGCCAGCAGCTTTGAGTTCTCTGGCTACACCTTC	CASSFEFSGYTF
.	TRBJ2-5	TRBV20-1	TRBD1	TGCAGTGCTAGACCTCGGACAGGGGAGGGTCTAGGGACCCAGTACTTC	CSARPRTGEGLGTQYF
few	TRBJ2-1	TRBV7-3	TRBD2	TGTGCCAGCAGCTTAATCGGCGGAGGACTAGCGGTGAACAATGAGCAGTTCTTC	CASSLIGGGLAVNNEQFF
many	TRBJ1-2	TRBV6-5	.	TGTGCCAGCAGTTACTCTGCGGGGATTGCTAACTATGGCTACACCTTC	CASSYSAGIANYGYTF
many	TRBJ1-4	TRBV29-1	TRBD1	TGCAGCGTAGATACCGGGACAGGGGGAGAAAAACTGTTTTTT	CSVDTGTGGEKLFF
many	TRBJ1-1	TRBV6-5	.	TGTGCCAGCAGCGTGGTGAACACTGAAGCTTTCTTT	CASSVVNTEAFF
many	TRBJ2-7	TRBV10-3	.	TGTGCCATCAGTGGGAGCGGAGGTTCCTACGAGCAGTACTTC	CAISGSGGSYEQYF
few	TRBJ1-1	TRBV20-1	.	TGCAGTGCTAGTCTCGACAGTGTATCAAAAGAAGCTTTCTTT	CSASLDSVSKEAFF
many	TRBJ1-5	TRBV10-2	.	TGCGCCAGCAGTAGGGAGTCAAATCAGCCCCAGCATTTT	CASSRESNQPQHF
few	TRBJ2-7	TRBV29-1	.	TGCAGTGCTGGTCCCTCGAGCTACGAGCAGTACTTC	CSAGPSSYEQYF
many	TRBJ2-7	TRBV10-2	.	TGCGCCAGCATCCCATTAGGGCAGGGGCGGAACGAGCAGTACTTC	CASIPLGQGRNEQYF
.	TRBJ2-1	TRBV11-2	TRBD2	TGTGCCAGCAGCCATCCGGCCACTAGCGGCACCGGTGAGCAGTTCTTC	CASSHPATSGTGEQFF
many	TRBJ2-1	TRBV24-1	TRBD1	TGTGCCACCAGTGAGACGGGACAGCTCTACAATGAGCAGTTCTTC	CATSETGQLYNEQFF
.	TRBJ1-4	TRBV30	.	TGTGCCTGGAGGAGACTAGATGCAACTAATGAAAAACTGTTTTTT	CAWRRLDATNEKLFF
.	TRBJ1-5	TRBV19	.	TGTGCCAGTAGTATAGCTCTTACGGGAAATCAGCCCCAGCATTTT	CASSIALTGNQPQHF